The 17 T cell receptor beta chains given below trace back to one sample, sequenced in a study of T cells expressing NK-cell markers. TCRdb reprocessed the 5' RACE reads and reports one entry per CDR3 protein, with no DNA. The sample's table shows 500,000 to 700,000 distinct CDR3 sequences. The material sequenced was blood T cells: a sorted CD56 or NKG2C T cell subset, CD4+ or CD8+ T cells, or bulk PBMC T cells (not recorded which). Every receptor here comes from a man aged 18-30 years in good health.

The J gene is TRBJ2-5, the V gene TRBV28; no DNA is available, so the TRBD1 call from TCRdb remains unchecked. From germline, CDR1 is MDHEN and CDR2 SYDVKM. This CDR3 is built from 16 residues. CDR3 residues: CASRYAGLTPQETQYF.

This chain connects TRBV12-3 or TRBV12-4 to TRBJ2-5; with no DNA, the TCRdb D assignment of TRBD2 cannot be verified. The CDR3 consists of 15 residues. CDR3 in amino acids: CASSPPSADKETQYF.

V is TRBV7-9 and J is TRBJ2-1; the TCRdb call, TRBD2, lacks DNA for checking. This CDR3 comprises 16 residues. Germline loops: CDR1 SEHNR, CDR2 FQNEAQ (reference sequence). CDR3 in amino acids: CASSPGVGGSYNEQFF.

The chain recombines TRBV5-1 with TRBJ2-7. The germline V gene encodes CDR1 SGHRS and CDR2 YFSETQ. The CDR3 has 14 residues. The CDR3 reads CASTAVGGSYEQYF.

This chain links TRBV15 with TRBJ2-3. CDR1 and CDR2 (germline): LNHNV, YYDKDF (reference sequence). The CDR3 sequence is 11 residues long. The CDR3 reads CATATPDTQYF.

The rearrangement links TRBV5-6 to TRBJ1-1; TCRdb designates TRBD1, a call that cannot be tested without DNA. This CDR3 spans 15 amino acids. Germline V gene lookup returns CDR1 SGHDT and CDR2 YYEEEE. CDR3: CASRNGRGQNTEAFF. Based on the CDR3 plus reference TRBV5-6 and TRBJ1-1, the full variable domain is DAGVTQSPTHLIKTRGQQVTLRCSPKSGHDTVSWYQQALGQGPQFIFQYYEEEERQRGNFPDRFSGHQFPNYSSELNVNALLLGDSALYLCASRNGRGQNTEAFFGQGTRLTVV.

The J gene is TRBJ2-1, the V gene TRBV5-6; the D call from TCRdb, TRBD2, cannot be confirmed without DNA. The CDR3 length is 16 residues. Per the germline V gene, CDR1 is SGHDT and CDR2 is YYEEEE. The CDR3 reads CASSILSGRARNEQFF.

This chain joins TRBV5-1 and TRBJ2-4. The germline V gene has CDR1 SGHRS and CDR2 YFSETQ. The CDR3 is 13 amino acids. The CDR3 here is CASSLARGNIQYF.

CDR3 in amino acids: CASSRAWDNSPLHF. The chain carries TRBV12-3 or TRBV12-4 and TRBJ1-6. The CDR3 contains 14 residues.

CDR3 loop: CASGSSGAYNEQFF. The rearrangement joins TRBV12-5 to TRBJ2-1; TCRdb's D call of TRBD1 is untestable without DNA. This CDR3 region has 14 residues. Germline loops: CDR1 LGHNT, CDR2 FRNRAP.

This chain connects TRBV20-1 to TRBJ2-1. Germline V CDR1 and CDR2: DFQATT, SNEGSKA (reference sequence). The CDR3 contains 16 residues. The CDR3: CSARDNSQEAYNEQFF.

The chain has TRBV7-8 and TRBJ2-1; TCRdb reports TRBD1, a call that lacks DNA to check it against. The CDR3 loop spans 17 amino acids. Germline CDR1 and CDR2: SGHVS and FQNEAQ. Here the CDR3 reads CASSLEGALTRNNEQFF.

This chain joins TRBV20-1 and TRBJ2-3; TCRdb's assignment of TRBD2 cannot be checked, as there is no DNA. Germline V gives CDR1 DFQATT, CDR2 SNEGSKA (reference sequence). This CDR3 has 16 residues. This CDR3 is CSARDAEGWSTDTQYF.

The rearrangement uses TRBV10-3 and TRBJ2-5; lacking DNA, the TRBD1 call made by TCRdb goes unchecked. The CDR3 is 13 amino acids. Germline lookup yields CDR1 ENHRY and CDR2 SYGVKD. The CDR3 reads CAISAGGEGLQYF.

The chain employs TRBV11-3 and TRBJ2-1; the TCRdb D gene call, TRBD2, has no DNA to confirm it. The CDR3 loop spans 16 amino acids. In germline, CDR1 is SGHNT, CDR2 YENEEA. CDR3 sequence reads: CASSKSSGSAYNEQFF. The variable domain in full, with the rest retrieved from reference TRBV11-3 and TRBJ2-1, is EAGVVQSPRYKIIEKKQPVAFWCNPISGHNTLYWYLQNLGQGPELLIRYENEEAVDDSQLPKDRFSAERLKGVDSTLKIQPAELGDSAVYLCASSKSSGSAYNEQFFGPGTRLTVL.

The chain has TRBV9 and TRBJ2-5; as DNA is missing, the TRBD2 call by TCRdb cannot be tested. Per germline, CDR1 SGDLS and CDR2 YYNGEE. This CDR3 is 15 amino acids long. CDR3 residues: CASSAGLAGEETQYF.

The J gene is TRBJ2-2, the V gene TRBV3-1; there is no DNA to check the TCRdb D call of TRBD2. Germline CDR1 is LGHDT and CDR2 is YNNKEL (reference sequence). The length of the CDR3 is 15 residues. CDR3 residues: CASSQRAGVAGELFF.